This T cell receptor beta chain was captured by sequencing in a study of blood T cell repertoires in COVID-19. Across the study: Nucleic acid was either cDNA or gDNA, and it came from T cells, B-cell-depleted T cells, or PBMCs.

In the original workflow: By means of reference gene primer amplification, nucleated cell counts were estimated. Profiling relied on immunoSEQ multiplex PCR, and the TCRdb table lists in-frame clones only, not all of them. The V and J calls and clone size were taken over from that table, and D and trimming were inferred from the DNA. The sample contains approximately 130,000 clones, roughly four fifths of which appear only once. The germline CDR1 and CDR2 sequences are SGHRS and YFSETQ. The germline V and J ends were trimmed by 1 base and 2 bases, with 10 bases remaining between them. This CDR3 is built from 14 residues.

Sequencing input: peripheral blood. The sequence was obtained from a human donor in a cohort sampled during active COVID-19. The V and J genes are TRBV5-1 and TRBJ2-7; D not resolved. In DNA form, the CDR3 reads TGCGCCAGCAGCTTGTCCGGAGTCCCCTACGAGCAGTACTTC. It codes for CASSLSGVPYEQYF.